One and the same sample provided the 9 T cell receptor beta chains below, sequenced in a study of blood T cell repertoires in COVID-19. The data were produced by immunoSEQ multiplex PCR, yet TCRdb's version contains in-frame clones alone and is incomplete. The data show around 160,000 clones, with more than 90% seen just once and 15% to 20% held by the top ten. The sample comprised peripheral blood. The receptors originated from a man aged 60-69 years with active or convalescent COVID-19.

The chain joins TRBV5-1 to TRBJ1-1; TRBD1 aligns across 7 bases. V lost 7 bases to trimming and J lost 0 bases; unmatched junction nucleotides: 12. This CDR3 has 16 residues. CDR1 and CDR2 from the germline V gene are SGHRS and YFSETQ. The CDR3 loop is CASQLGQPPMNTEAFF. DNA for the CDR3: TGCGCCAGCCAACTGGGACAGCCGCCGATGAACACTGAAGCTTTCTTT.

This rearrangement joins TRBV6-1 to TRBJ1-2; D is uncertain. Per the germline V gene, CDR1 is MNHNS and CDR2 is SASEGT. The CDR3 is 15 amino acids. The germline V and J ends were trimmed by 2 bases and 4 bases, with 14 bases remaining between them. CDR3 coding DNA: TGTGCCAGCAGTGAAAACCCAGGCCTCGCCTATGGCTACACCTTC. As protein: CASSENPGLAYGYTF.

This rearrangement joins TRBV7-9 to TRBJ2-7; no definite D call. The CDR3 has 14 residues. In germline, CDR1 is SEHNR, CDR2 FQNEAQ (reference sequence). V was clipped by 1 base and J by 5 bases, with 12 bases between them. Here the CDR3 DNA reads TGTGCCAGCAGCTTAGGTGCGGATTCCGACGAGCAGTACTTC. This encodes CASSLGADSDEQYF.

This clone was seen a handful of times. V and J are TRBV19 and TRBJ1-5; TRBD1 might be the D (5 bases). CDR1 and CDR2 from the germline V gene are LNHDA and SQIVND (reference sequence). The CDR3 spans 17 residues. V was pared by 5 bases and J by 1 base, with 18 bases between. CDR3 sequence (DNA): TGTGCCAGTAGTTCTTCAGGGCAGCTAATAAGCAATCAGCCCCAGCATTTT. Translating gives CASSSSGQLISNQPQHF.

V is TRBV10-1 and J is TRBJ2-3; D is possibly TRBD2 (7 bases). Germline CDR1 reads WNHNN; CDR2 reads SYGVQD (reference sequence). The CDR3 loop spans 15 amino acids. V was clipped by 2 bases and J by 0 bases, with 9 bases between them. This CDR3 is CASSERGASTDTQYF. The DNA for the CDR3 is TGCGCCAGCAGTGAGCGGGGGGCTAGCACAGATACGCAGTATTTT.

The rearrangement uses TRBV6-6 and TRBJ2-7; D ambiguous. Germline V gene data show CDR1 as MNHNY and CDR2 as SVGAGI (reference sequence). The CDR3 covers 12 residues. The V end was cut by 6 bases, the J end by 2 bases, with 8 bases between. The CDR3 here is CASRDTTYEQYF. The CDR3 DNA sequence: TGTGCCAGCAGAGACACCACCTACGAGCAGTACTTC.

This rearrangement joins TRBV19 to TRBJ1-2, with 8 positions matching TRBD1. The germline gives CDR1 LNHDA, CDR2 SQIVND (reference sequence). J was trimmed by 9 bases and V by 3 bases; bases with no gene match: 12. The CDR3 covers 15 residues. The CDR3 loop is CASSMRDRRFNSYTF. The CDR3 DNA reads as TGTGCCAGTAGTATGAGGGACAGGAGATTTAACAGCTACACCTTC. Complete variable domain (other parts from reference TRBV19 and TRBJ1-2): DGGITQSPKYLFRKEGQNVTLSCEQNLNHDAMYWYRQDPGQGLRLIYYSQIVNDFQKGDIAEGYSVSREKKESFPLTVTSAQKNPTAFYLCASSMRDRRFNSYTFGSGTRLTVV.

The V call is TRBV4-1, the J call TRBJ1-2, with TRBD1 matching over 7 bases. The germline V gene has CDR1 MGHRA and CDR2 YSYEKL. The length of the CDR3 is 16 residues. V shed 5 bases and J 7 bases; nucleotides not matched to a gene: 16. CDR3 DNA: TGCGCCAGCAGCTCCAAGATCATAACAGGGGACTCTGGCTACACCTTC. Translating gives CASSSKIITGDSGYTF.

The chain links TRBV7-9 to TRBJ1-2; D is uncertain. With 9 bases removed from V and 8 bases from J, the gap between germline ends came to 25 bases. CDR3 length: 15 residues. Germline V gene sequence: CDR1 SEHNR, CDR2 FQNEAQ (reference sequence). CDR3 loop: CASLDKRGGLDGYTF. The CDR3 DNA reads as TGTGCCAGTCTCGATAAACGGGGTGGGCTAGACGGCTACACCTTC.